This T cell receptor (beta chain) was observed in a study of CD8+CD57+ T cells in acquired aplastic anemia. Study as a whole: Recorded DNA amounts for sorted CD4+ and CD8+ cells had an average of approximately 2.9 ug. Study-wide points: Patients and controls turned out to have 25 to 30 CD8+ CDR3 sequences in common. Patients and healthy controls showed no significant CD8+ Simpson's diversity difference.

Profiles of TCR beta VDJ and CDR3 were generated from a genomic DNA template. TCRdb called the reads again in MiXCR, with one record for every CDR3 protein. In the table there are just over 150,000 distinct CDR3 sequences, around 52% of which are singletons. All sequencing subjects had displayed CD8+CD57+ cell expansion on flow cytometry. Patients uniformly had severe acquired aplastic anemia. The V segment lost 7 bases and the J segment 7 bases; nucleotides outside the gene matches: 19. The CDR3 is made up of 17 amino acids. Germline V gene sequence: CDR1 LGHDT, CDR2 YNNKEL (reference sequence). Concerning this clonotype itself: Its antigen is not identified.

The gene calls are TRBV3-1 and TRBJ2-1; 7 bases map to TRBD2. The sample was sorted CD4+, CD8+, or CD8+CD57+ T cells (not recorded which) from PBMCs. This TCR was recovered from a human donor with aplastic anemia. The CDR3 coding sequence is TGTGCCAGCAATTACCCGGGACTAAGGTCCGGTGGGAATGAGCAGTTCTTC. Translated: CASNYPGLRSGGNEQFF.